The 17 T cell receptor beta chains below were found in one sample sequenced in a study of graft-versus-host responses after intestinal transplantation. Some clones are missing from TCRdb's copy, which holds only in-frame ones; the method was immunoSEQ multiplex PCR. In the table there are 40,000 or so clones, 93% of which are singletons. Sequencing used PBMCs, obtained approximately 740 days after intestinal transplantation. The receptor source for this set is a human patient who received an intestinal transplant, so some T cells may come from the graft donor.

The table lists this clone with a count of one. V is TRBV5-4 and J is TRBJ1-1; D not certain. Germline assignment: CDR1 SGHNT and CDR2 YYREEE (reference sequence). Trimming left V 2 bases short and J 0 bases short, with 11 bases between. The CDR3 spans 15 residues. The CDR3 sequence: CASSLDGPVNTEAFF. CDR3 nucleotide sequence: TGTGCCAGCAGCTTAGACGGGCCCGTGAACACTGAAGCTTTCTTT.

The chain recombines TRBV4-1 with TRBJ1-5, with unresolved D. V was pared by 0 bases and J by 4 bases, with 13 bases between. Germline V lookup: CDR1 MGHRA, CDR2 YSYEKL. The CDR3 consists of 16 residues. DNA of the CDR3: TGCGCCAGCAGCCAAGATCATTTTGGGCCAAATCAGCCCCAGCATTTT. It translates to CASSQDHFGPNQPQHF.

This clone has just one count. This chain links TRBV6-6 with TRBJ2-3; D is ambiguous. V shed 2 bases and J shed 2 bases, with 11 bases lying between them. This CDR3 is 15 amino acids long. Germline CDR1 is MNHNY and CDR2 is SVGAGI (reference sequence). In DNA, the CDR3 is TGTGCCAGCAGTTACGGTCCCAGCCCCACAGATACGCAGTATTTT. This encodes CASSYGPSPTDTQYF.

This clone was seen once. The chain employs TRBV14 and TRBJ2-1, with D perhaps matching TRBD1 or TRBD2 (5 bases each). This CDR3 comprises 18 residues. Germline lookup yields CDR1 SGHDN and CDR2 FVKESK. Trimming removed 3 bases from V and 1 base from J, with 19 bases in between. For the CDR3, the DNA is TGTGCCAGCAGCCAGCTATCCTCCGGGACGGCTTCCTACAATGAGCAGTTCTTC. This codes for CASSQLSSGTASYNEQFF. Combining the CDR3 with reference TRBV14 and TRBJ2-1 gives the whole variable domain EAGVTQFPSHSVIEKGQTVTLRCDPISGHDNLYWYRRVMGKEIKFLLHFVKESKQDESGMPNNRFLAERTGGTYSTLKVQPAELEDSGVYFCASSQLSSGTASYNEQFFGPGTRLTVL.

Only a few counts were recorded for this clone. The chain carries TRBV29-1 and TRBJ1-2; D is ambiguous. The V gene lost 6 bases and the J gene lost 4 bases, with 9 bases spanning the gap. CDR1 SQVTM and CDR2 ANQGSEA come from the germline V gene. This CDR3 is 11 amino acids long. CDR3 amino acids: CSVPKSYGYTF. CDR3 bases: TGCAGCGTACCAAAGTCCTATGGCTACACCTTC.

V usage is TRBV5-1 and J usage is TRBJ2-7; the match to TRBD2 covers 14 bases. Germline CDR1 SGHRS, CDR2 YFSETQ. V lost 3 bases and J lost 2; bases outside the gene matches: 10. This CDR3 is built from 18 residues. The CDR3 region is CASSSRTSGRTGAYEQYF. The CDR3 coding sequence is TGCGCCAGCAGCTCTAGGACTAGCGGGAGGACGGGTGCCTACGAGCAGTACTTC.

The chain is built from TRBV4-1 and TRBJ1-5, with TRBD1 matching 8 bases. Unmatched junction bases numbered 3, after V lost 1 base and J lost 4 bases. Germline loops: CDR1 MGHRA, CDR2 YSYEKL. The CDR3 spans 15 residues. Written as DNA, the CDR3 is TGCGCCAGCAGCCAAGCACAGGGGGTAAATCAGCCCCAGCATTTT. Translation gives CASSQAQGVNQPQHF.

Here the CDR3 reads CASSIRGGETQYF. The CDR3, as DNA: TGTGCCAGCAGTATCAGGGGAGGAGAGACCCAGTACTTC. The chain uses TRBV2 and TRBJ2-5; D tentatively reads TRBD1 or TRBD2 (6 bases each). Germline V gene lookup returns CDR1 SNHLY and CDR2 FYNNEI. The CDR3 runs to 13 residues. Trimming cost V 5 bases and J 4 bases, with 11 bases left between them. Variable domain in full (rest from reference TRBV2 and TRBJ2-5): EPEVTQTPSHQVTQMGQEVILRCVPISNHLYFYWYRQILGQKVEFLVSFYNNEISEKSEIFDDQFSVERPDGSNFTLKIRSTKLEDSAMYFCASSIRGGETQYFGPGTRLLVL.

The chain links TRBV6-5 to TRBJ1-6; D is unclear. This CDR3 has 13 residues. Germline V lookup: CDR1 MNHEY, CDR2 SVGAGI. Trimming cost V 1 base and J 9 bases, with 7 bases left between them. DNA of the CDR3: TGTGCCAGCAGTTACTTGGCTTCTTCACCCCTCCACTTT. It is translated as CASSYLASSPLHF.

The V gene is TRBV5-1, the J gene TRBJ2-4; 10 bases agree with TRBD2. Trimming at V came to 2 bases and at J to 0 bases, leaving 11 bases not matched to a gene. Germline CDR1 SGHRS, CDR2 YFSETQ. The CDR3 runs 19 residues. The CDR3 loop reads CASSFTSGASRIAKNIQYF. CDR3 coding DNA: TGCGCCAGCAGCTTCACTAGCGGGGCGTCCCGGATAGCCAAAAACATTCAGTACTTC.

A word on this clone: Sequence at one end of the junction differs from germline and may be a read error. This chain connects TRBV6-5 to TRBJ1-4; D unresolved. This CDR3 has 15 amino acids. Germline lookup yields CDR1 MNHEY and CDR2 SVGAGI. The CDR3 DNA is TGTGCCAGCAGCGACCGTGGGCTGACTAATGAAAGACTGTTTTTT. Protein product: CASSDRGLTNERLFF.

This chain connects TRBV11-2 to TRBJ2-1; 7 bases line up with TRBD2. V trimming: 5 bases; J trimming: 8 bases; junction bases outside the gene matches: 9. The germline CDR1 and CDR2 sequences are SGHAT and FQNNGV. The CDR3 consists of 14 residues. The CDR3 spells CASSAPGGRDEQFF. CDR3 nucleotides: TGTGCCAGCAGCGCACCGGGGGGTCGCGATGAGCAGTTCTTC.

This clone was recorded only once. This sequence joins TRBV2 and TRBJ2-3; 9 bases are a match to TRBD2. The CDR3 totals 14 residues. From germline, CDR1 is SNHLY and CDR2 FYNNEI. Germline trimming cut 4 bases from V and 3 bases from J; bases unmatched to any gene: 2. CDR3 sequence reads: CASSGLAGTDTQYF. As DNA, the CDR3 is TGTGCCAGCAGTGGGCTAGCGGGAACAGATACGCAGTATTTT. Using reference TRBV2 and TRBJ2-3 for the parts outside the CDR3, the full variable domain is EPEVTQTPSHQVTQMGQEVILRCVPISNHLYFYWYRQILGQKVEFLVSFYNNEISEKSEIFDDQFSVERPDGSNFTLKIRSTKLEDSAMYFCASSGLAGTDTQYFGPGTRLTVL.

The count of this clone is one. The chain joins TRBV15 to TRBJ2-6; 7 bases fit TRBD1. Losses at the gene ends were 7 bases for V and 0 bases for J; bases not matched to a gene: 3. Germline CDR1 LNHNV, CDR2 YYDKDF (reference sequence). The CDR3 extends over 15 amino acids. The CDR3 DNA is TGTGCCACCATTAGACAGGGCTCTGGGGCCAACGTCCTGACTTTC. This gives the protein CATIRQGSGANVLTF.

This chain joins TRBV7-3 and TRBJ1-6, with no clear D. The CDR3 has 13 amino acids. V lost 5 bases, J lost 7 bases, and 9 bases lay in between. CDR1 is SGHTA and CDR2 is FQGTGA in the germline V gene. The CDR3 region has the DNA TGTGCCAGCAGCCTCTACACGAATTCACCCCTCCACTTT. It codes for CASSLYTNSPLHF.

The chain combines TRBV6-1 with TRBJ1-1; 12 positions agree with TRBD1. This CDR3 has 14 residues. Unmatched junction bases numbered 4, after V lost 8 bases and J lost 3 bases. Germline assignment: CDR1 MNHNS and CDR2 SASEGT. The CDR3 spells CASEGTGGYTEAFF. DNA of the CDR3: TGTGCCAGCGAAGGGACAGGGGGCTACACTGAAGCTTTCTTT.

This clone is a singleton in its sample. The chain has TRBV19 and TRBJ2-7; 12 nucleotides agree with TRBD1. With V trimmed by 5 bases and J by 5 bases, 7 bases remained unmatched. This CDR3 has 15 amino acids. Germline CDR1 LNHDA, CDR2 SQIVND (reference sequence). Written as DNA, the CDR3 is TGTGCCAGTAGTGCTCCGGGACAGGGGGCTCACGAGCAGTACTTC. It translates to CASSAPGQGAHEQYF.